This T cell receptor (beta chain) was captured by sequencing in a study of shared clonotypes between healthy human individuals. TCRdb's table, derived via immunoSEQ multiplex PCR, lists solely in-frame clones and lacks some. The sample lists more than 2 million clones; roughly 94% were seen once. This CDR3 is 11 amino acids long. Trimming left V 4 bases short and J 11 bases short, with 9 bases between. The V gene's germline CDR1 is SGHDT and CDR2 YYEEEE. The chain joins TRBV5-6 to TRBJ2-2; D is unclear. This clonotype originated in a man younger than 35 in good health. The sequencing input was naive CD4+ T cells sorted from blood. Sample subset: CD45RA+ positively selected. The CDR3 sequence is CASSQKNELFF. In nucleotides, the CDR3 is TGTGCCAGCAGCCAGAAGAACGAGCTGTTTTTT.